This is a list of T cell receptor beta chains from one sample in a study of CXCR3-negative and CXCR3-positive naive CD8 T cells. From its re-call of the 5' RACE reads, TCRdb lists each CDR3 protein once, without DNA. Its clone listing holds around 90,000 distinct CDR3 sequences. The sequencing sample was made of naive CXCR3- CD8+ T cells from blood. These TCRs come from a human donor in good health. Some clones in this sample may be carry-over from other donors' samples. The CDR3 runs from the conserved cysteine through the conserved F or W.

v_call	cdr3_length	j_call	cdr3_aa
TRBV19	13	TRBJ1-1	CASIASENTEAFF
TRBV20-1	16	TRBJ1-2	CSASPVGSSPQGGYTF
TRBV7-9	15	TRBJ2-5	CASTPRGEEEETQYF
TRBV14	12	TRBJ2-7	CASSQEIYEQYF
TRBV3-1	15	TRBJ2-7	CASSQAGTISYEQYF
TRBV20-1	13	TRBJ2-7	CSAKLGSSYEQYF
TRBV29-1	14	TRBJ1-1	CIVTVADENTEAFF
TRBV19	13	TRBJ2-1	CASSIGSGTGQFF
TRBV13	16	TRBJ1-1	CASSLFQGALIAEAFF
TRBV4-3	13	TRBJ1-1	CASSQGGQSEAFF
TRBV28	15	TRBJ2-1	CASSLRGSAYNEQFF
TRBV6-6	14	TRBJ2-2	CASSSTGEGGELFF
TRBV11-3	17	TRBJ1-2	CASSLVGQGVSKNGYTF